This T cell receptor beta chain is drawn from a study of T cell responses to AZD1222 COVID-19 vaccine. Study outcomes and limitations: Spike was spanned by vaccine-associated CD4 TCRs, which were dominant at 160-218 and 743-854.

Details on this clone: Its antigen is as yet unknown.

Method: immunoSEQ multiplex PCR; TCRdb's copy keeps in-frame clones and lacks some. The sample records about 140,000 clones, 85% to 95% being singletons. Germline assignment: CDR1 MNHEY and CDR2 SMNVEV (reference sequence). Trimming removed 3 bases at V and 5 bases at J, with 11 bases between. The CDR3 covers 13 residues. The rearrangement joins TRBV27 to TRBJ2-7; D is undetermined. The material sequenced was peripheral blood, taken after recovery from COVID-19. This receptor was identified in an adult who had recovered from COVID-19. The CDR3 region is CASSFMVGNEQYF. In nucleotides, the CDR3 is TGTGCCAGCAGTTTTATGGTAGGGAACGAGCAGTACTTC.